This T cell receptor beta chain was documented in a study of blood T cell repertoires in COVID-19 (TCRdb year 2020). Turning to the overall study: Samples from collaborators originated in the United States, Italy and Spain and spanned both the acute and convalescent phases of COVID-19. The material from the prospective study consisted of cDNA or gDNA derived from T cells, B-cell-depleted T cells, or PBMCs. A de-identified subject ID, COVID-19 status, age in years and sex were almost always included in the sample metadata. Where available, HLA class I and class II types were obtained from metadata supplied by the sample provider rather than from assay-based typing. The repertoires were made available in a free public database intended to serve as a resource for research on the immune response to SARS-CoV-2. Samples came from the ongoing ImmuneRACE study (first 160 participants) plus 1,254 subjects from 6 global collaborators. Subjects who had been exposed to COVID-19, were actively infected with it, or had recovered from it provided the deeply sampled blood TCRbeta repertoires that made up the dataset.

Results and caveats for the whole study, not just this receptor: The amount of clinical and demographic metadata varied by source and participant and was provided uncurated.

A note on this clone: Its antigen specificity is not known. No quality values exist for individual bases; no much larger clone is one base distant.

The collaborating institutions used their own protocols to collect whole blood in K2EDTA tubes. For TCRbeta analysis, collaborators shipped samples as frozen whole blood, isolated PBMCs, or DNA extracted from either of those sample types. The CDR3 spans 14 residues, from the cysteine through the phenylalanine. The only DNA kept is the CDR3, 42 bases in frame from the first base. The immunoSEQ Assay, a bias-controlled multiplex PCR, was used to amplify TCRbeta CDR3 regions from genomic DNA. The authors processed their data as follows. The number of nucleated cells in each sample was estimated by amplification of reference gene primers within the assay. To quantify the absolute abundance of each unique TCRbeta CDR3 rearrangement, sequence reads were collapsed and filtered. For each sample, productive Simpson clonality was calculated as the square root of Simpson's diversity index across productive rearrangements. As stored in TCRdb, this immuneACCESS dataset retains in-frame rearrangements with V and J assigned. A fraction of the clones does not appear; measured against another copy, unresolved V genes explain less than half of the discrepancy, and the remainder lacks a known reason. The V and J calls and clone size were taken over from that table, and D and trimming were inferred from the DNA. In all, the sample holds approximately 290,000 clones, and more than 85% of those were seen once. The ten largest clones add up to approximately 0.84% of the sample.

Sequenced sample: peripheral blood. This clonotype was sampled from a man aged 25 to 40 with acute or convalescent COVID-19. The chain was built from TRBV21-1 and TRBJ2-7; the D call in the table, TRBD2, was not verified against the DNA. TRBV21-1 is given as a pseudogene. For the CDR3, the sequence is CASSSCGQAYEQYF. The bases are TGTGCCAGCAGCTCCTGCGGGCAGGCCTACGAGCAGTACTTC.